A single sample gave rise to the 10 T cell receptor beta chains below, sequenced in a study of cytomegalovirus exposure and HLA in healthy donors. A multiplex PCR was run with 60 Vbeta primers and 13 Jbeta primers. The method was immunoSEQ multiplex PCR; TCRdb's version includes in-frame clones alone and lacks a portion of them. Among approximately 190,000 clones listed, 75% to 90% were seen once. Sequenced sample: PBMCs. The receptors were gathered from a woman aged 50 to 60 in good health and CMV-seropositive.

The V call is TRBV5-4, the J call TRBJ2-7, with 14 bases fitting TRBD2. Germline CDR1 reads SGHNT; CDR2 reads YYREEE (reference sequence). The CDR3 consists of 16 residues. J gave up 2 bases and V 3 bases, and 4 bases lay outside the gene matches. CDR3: CASSSGTSGGPYEQYF. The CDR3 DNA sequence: TGTGCCAGCAGCTCGGGGACTAGCGGGGGTCCCTACGAGCAGTACTTC.

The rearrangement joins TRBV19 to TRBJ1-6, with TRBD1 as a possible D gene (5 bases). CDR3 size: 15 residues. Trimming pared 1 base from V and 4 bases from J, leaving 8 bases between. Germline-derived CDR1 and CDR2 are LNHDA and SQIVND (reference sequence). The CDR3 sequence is CASSIAEGYNSPLHF. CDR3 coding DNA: TGTGCCAGTAGTATAGCGGAGGGGTATAATTCACCCCTCCACTTT. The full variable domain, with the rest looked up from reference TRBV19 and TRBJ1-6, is DGGITQSPKYLFRKEGQNVTLSCEQNLNHDAMYWYRQDPGQGLRLIYYSQIVNDFQKGDIAEGYSVSREKKESFPLTVTSAQKNPTAFYLCASSIAEGYNSPLHFGNGTRLTVT.

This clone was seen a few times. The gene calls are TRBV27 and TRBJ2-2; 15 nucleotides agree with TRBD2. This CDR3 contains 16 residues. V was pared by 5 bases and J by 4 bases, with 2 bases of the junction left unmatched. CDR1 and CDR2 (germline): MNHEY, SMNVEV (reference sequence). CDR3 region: CASSRTSGGATGELFF. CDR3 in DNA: TGTGCCAGCAGTCGGACTAGCGGGGGGGCCACCGGGGAGCTGTTTTTT.

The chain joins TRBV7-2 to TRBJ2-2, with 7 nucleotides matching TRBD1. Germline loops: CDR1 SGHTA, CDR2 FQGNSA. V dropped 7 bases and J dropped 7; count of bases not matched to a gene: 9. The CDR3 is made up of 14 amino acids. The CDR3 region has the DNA TGTGCCAGCACCCCGACAGGGTATAGCGGGGAGCTGTTTTTT. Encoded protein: CASTPTGYSGELFF. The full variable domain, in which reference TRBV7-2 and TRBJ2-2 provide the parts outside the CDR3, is GAGVSQSPSNKVTEKGKDVELRCDPISGHTALYWYRQSLGQGLEFLIYFQGNSAPDKSGLPSDRFSAERTGGSVSTLTIQRTQQEDSAVYLCASTPTGYSGELFFGEGSRLTVL.

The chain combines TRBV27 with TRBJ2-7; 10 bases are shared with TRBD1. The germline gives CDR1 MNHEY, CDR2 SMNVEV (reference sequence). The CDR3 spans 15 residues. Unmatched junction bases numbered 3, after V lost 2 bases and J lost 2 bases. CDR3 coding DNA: TGTGCCAGCAGTTTAGTTGGGACAGGGGCCTACGAGCAGTACTTC. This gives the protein CASSLVGTGAYEQYF.

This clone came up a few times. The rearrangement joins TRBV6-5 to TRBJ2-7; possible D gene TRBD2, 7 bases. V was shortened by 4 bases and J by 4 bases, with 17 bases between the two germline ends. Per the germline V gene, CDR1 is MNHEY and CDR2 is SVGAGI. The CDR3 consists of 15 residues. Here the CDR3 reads CASSLRSGGLYEQYF. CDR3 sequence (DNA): TGTGCCAGCAGTTTACGTTCCGGGGGGCTATACGAGCAGTACTTC.

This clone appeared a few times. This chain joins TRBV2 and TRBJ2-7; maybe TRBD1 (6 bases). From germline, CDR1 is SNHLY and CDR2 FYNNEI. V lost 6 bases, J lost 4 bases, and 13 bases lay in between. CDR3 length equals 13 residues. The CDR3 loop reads CASRFTGSYEQYF. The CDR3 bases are TGTGCCAGCAGGTTCACAGGGTCGTACGAGCAGTACTTC.

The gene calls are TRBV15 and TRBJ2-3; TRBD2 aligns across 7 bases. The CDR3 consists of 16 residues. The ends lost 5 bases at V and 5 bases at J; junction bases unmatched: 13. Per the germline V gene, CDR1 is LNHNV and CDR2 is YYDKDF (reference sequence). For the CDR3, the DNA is TGTGCCACCAGCTTAGACGGGGCGGGAGAGAGAGATACGCAGTATTTT. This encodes CATSLDGAGERDTQYF.

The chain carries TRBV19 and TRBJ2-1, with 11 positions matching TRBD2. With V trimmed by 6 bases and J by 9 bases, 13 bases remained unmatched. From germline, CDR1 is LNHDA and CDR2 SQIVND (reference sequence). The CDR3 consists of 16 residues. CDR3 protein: CASSPLGTSGIGEQFF. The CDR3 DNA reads TGTGCCAGTAGCCCACTTGGGACTAGCGGAATCGGTGAGCAGTTCTTC.

CDR3 sequence (DNA): TGTGCCAGCAGCCAAAAACTCCGACCCGACAGGGTCACTGAAGCTTTCTTT. It specifies CASSQKLRPDRVTEAFF. V and J are TRBV28 and TRBJ1-1; TRBD1 matches 7 bases. Germline loops: CDR1 MDHEN, CDR2 SYDVKM. The CDR3 consists of 17 residues. The junction had 17 bases not matched to a gene; V was cut back by 6 bases and J by 4 bases.